The rows below give T cell receptor beta chains drawn from one sample of a study of blood T cell repertoires in COVID-19. Profiling relied on immunoSEQ multiplex PCR, and the TCRdb table lists in-frame clones only, not all of them. Seen here are about 120,000 clones, roughly 79% observed once, and the top ten hold about 10%. Sequencing was done on a sample of peripheral blood. The source is a human donor in a cohort sampled during active COVID-19. CDR3s include the opening cysteine and the closing phenylalanine or tryptophan. Each record gives: D gene, V gene, J gene, clone size, CDR3 DNA, CDR3 protein. D genes are given only for firm matches. Some rows have no size entry. The others give once, few or many, or a class for an expanded clone.

d_gene: TRBD1; v_gene: TRBV7-7; j_gene: TRBJ1-4; abundance: .; CDR3nt: TGTGCCAGCAGCTTAGGGGCAGGGGGGACTGAAAAACTGTTTTTT; CDR3aa: CASSLGAGGTEKLFF
d_gene: .; v_gene: TRBV12-3/TRBV12-4; j_gene: TRBJ1-1; abundance: once; CDR3nt: TGTGCCAGCAGTTTCGTACAGACTGAAGCTTTCTTT; CDR3aa: CASSFVQTEAFF
d_gene: TRBD2; v_gene: TRBV4-3; j_gene: TRBJ2-2; abundance: .; CDR3nt: TGCGCCAGCAGCCAAGAGACTAGCGGGGGGGCCGGGGAGCTGTTTTTT; CDR3aa: CASSQETSGGAGELFF
d_gene: TRBD1; v_gene: TRBV19; j_gene: TRBJ2-1; abundance: .; CDR3nt: TGTGCCAGCTTAGCAGGGGGCTCCTACAATGAGCAGTTCTTC; CDR3aa: CASLAGGSYNEQFF
d_gene: TRBD1; v_gene: TRBV19; j_gene: TRBJ1-5; abundance: .; CDR3nt: TGTGCCAGTACCCGGCTCCAGGGGGCTAGCAATCAGCCCCAGCATTTT; CDR3aa: CASTRLQGASNQPQHF
d_gene: .; v_gene: TRBV6-4; j_gene: TRBJ2-3; abundance: .; CDR3nt: TGTGCCAGCAGATCAACGGTTAGCACAGATACGCAGTATTTT; CDR3aa: CASRSTVSTDTQYF
d_gene: TRBD2; v_gene: TRBV6-2/TRBV6-3; j_gene: TRBJ2-1; abundance: .; CDR3nt: TGTGCCAGCAGTTACTCAGCGGGGGGATCGTACAATGAGCAGTTCTTC; CDR3aa: CASSYSAGGSYNEQFF
d_gene: TRBD1; v_gene: TRBV9; j_gene: TRBJ2-7; abundance: .; CDR3nt: TGTGCCAGCAGCGTAGCAGGGGGATCGTCCTACGAGCAGTACTTC; CDR3aa: CASSVAGGSSYEQYF
d_gene: .; v_gene: TRBV19; j_gene: TRBJ1-4; abundance: .; CDR3nt: TGTGCCAGTAGTATCCGATTGACAGAGGTGGAAAAACTGTTTTTT; CDR3aa: CASSIRLTEVEKLFF
d_gene: .; v_gene: TRBV3-1/TRBV3-2; j_gene: TRBJ2-7; abundance: .; CDR3nt: TGTGCCAGCAGCAGGGGCTACCCTCGCGAGCAGTACTTC; CDR3aa: CASSRGYPREQYF
d_gene: .; v_gene: TRBV6-2/TRBV6-3; j_gene: TRBJ2-7; abundance: .; CDR3nt: TGTGCCAGCAGCGACGACAGCGCCTACGAGCAGTACTTC; CDR3aa: CASSDDSAYEQYF
d_gene: .; v_gene: TRBV6-6; j_gene: TRBJ2-5; abundance: .; CDR3nt: TGTGCCAGCAGCCAAGCGCGAGAGACCCAGTACTTC; CDR3aa: CASSQARETQYF
d_gene: .; v_gene: TRBV2; j_gene: TRBJ2-7; abundance: few; CDR3nt: TGTGCCAGCAGAGGGGAACAGATCTCCTACGAGCAGTACTTC; CDR3aa: CASRGEQISYEQYF
d_gene: TRBD1; v_gene: TRBV30; j_gene: TRBJ1-2; abundance: .; CDR3nt: TGTGCCTGGAGGCATGCGGGACAGGGGATGGGCTACACCTTC; CDR3aa: CAWRHAGQGMGYTF
d_gene: .; v_gene: TRBV7-6; j_gene: TRBJ2-3; abundance: .; CDR3nt: TGTGCCAGCAGTGTCAGGGGCCGGAGCACAGATACGCAGTATTTT; CDR3aa: CASSVRGRSTDTQYF
d_gene: .; v_gene: TRBV11-2; j_gene: TRBJ2-3; abundance: .; CDR3nt: TGTGCCAGCAGCTTGGGAAGCGGGTCAGATACGCAGTATTTT; CDR3aa: CASSLGSGSDTQYF
d_gene: .; v_gene: TRBV7-3; j_gene: TRBJ1-1; abundance: .; CDR3nt: TGTGCCAGCAGCTTAAGTAATGGGAGGGTCGGCACTGAAGCTTTCTTT; CDR3aa: CASSLSNGRVGTEAFF
d_gene: TRBD2; v_gene: TRBV2; j_gene: TRBJ2-7; abundance: .; CDR3nt: TGTGCCAGCACAACTAGCGGGAGGGGGGAACAGTACTTC; CDR3aa: CASTTSGRGEQYF
d_gene: .; v_gene: TRBV27; j_gene: TRBJ2-5; abundance: .; CDR3nt: TGTGCCAGCAGAGGACATCTCCAAGAGACCCAGTACTTC; CDR3aa: CASRGHLQETQYF
d_gene: .; v_gene: TRBV18; j_gene: TRBJ2-3; abundance: .; CDR3nt: TGTGCCAGCTCACCTAGAGCGACCGATACGCAGTATTTT; CDR3aa: CASSPRATDTQYF
d_gene: .; v_gene: TRBV5-5; j_gene: TRBJ1-5; abundance: .; CDR3nt: TGTGCCAGCAGCTTGCGGGCAGGGGTTGGTCAGCCCCAGCATTTT; CDR3aa: CASSLRAGVGQPQHF
d_gene: TRBD2; v_gene: TRBV20-1; j_gene: TRBJ2-3; abundance: .; CDR3nt: TGCAGTGCTAGTCGGAGGGCTAGCGGGAGCGAGGCAGATACGCAGTATTTT; CDR3aa: CSASRRASGSEADTQYF
d_gene: .; v_gene: TRBV14; j_gene: TRBJ2-7; abundance: .; CDR3nt: TGTGCCAGCAGCCAAGACAGGGCAGGAAGGGAGCAGTACTTC; CDR3aa: CASSQDRAGREQYF
d_gene: .; v_gene: TRBV3-1/TRBV3-2; j_gene: TRBJ2-7; abundance: .; CDR3nt: TGTGCCAGCAGCCAGGATCACAGGAGGGGACCTAGCTCCTACGAGCAGTACTTC; CDR3aa: CASSQDHRRGPSSYEQYF
d_gene: .; v_gene: TRBV3-1/TRBV3-2; j_gene: TRBJ1-6; abundance: .; CDR3nt: TGTGCCAGCAGCCAAGAAGGGGAGGGAACTTTTAATTCACCCCTCCACTTT; CDR3aa: CASSQEGEGTFNSPLHF
d_gene: .; v_gene: TRBV19; j_gene: TRBJ1-2; abundance: .; CDR3nt: TGTGCCAGTAGTGCGCAGGGAGGGGGCTATGGCTACACCTTC; CDR3aa: CASSAQGGGYGYTF
d_gene: TRBD1; v_gene: TRBV10-3; j_gene: TRBJ1-4; abundance: once; CDR3nt: TGTGCCATCAGACCACAGGGGGCGCAGGGAGAAAAACTGTTTTTT; CDR3aa: CAIRPQGAQGEKLFF
d_gene: .; v_gene: TRBV19; j_gene: TRBJ2-3; abundance: .; CDR3nt: TGTGCCAGTAGTCCGCCCCCCTCGGGCACAGATACGCAGTATTTT; CDR3aa: CASSPPPSGTDTQYF
d_gene: .; v_gene: TRBV30; j_gene: TRBJ1-2; abundance: .; CDR3nt: TGTGCCTGGAGAATAGGACAGTCCCATGGCTACACCTTC; CDR3aa: CAWRIGQSHGYTF
d_gene: TRBD1; v_gene: TRBV27; j_gene: TRBJ1-2; abundance: few; CDR3nt: TGTGCCAGCAGTTTAAGGGCAGACAGGGATGGCTACACCTTC; CDR3aa: CASSLRADRDGYTF
d_gene: TRBD1; v_gene: TRBV6-2/TRBV6-3; j_gene: TRBJ2-1; abundance: .; CDR3nt: TGTGCCAGCAGTTGGACGGGACAGGGGCGTGGGCATGAGCAGTTCTTC; CDR3aa: CASSWTGQGRGHEQFF
d_gene: TRBD1; v_gene: TRBV11-2; j_gene: TRBJ1-1; abundance: .; CDR3nt: TGTGCCAGCAGCACTCACAGGGGAACTGAAGCTTTCTTT; CDR3aa: CASSTHRGTEAFF
d_gene: .; v_gene: TRBV18; j_gene: TRBJ1-6; abundance: .; CDR3nt: TGTGCCAGCTCACTTGATACGACAGTGAATTCACCCCTCCACTTT; CDR3aa: CASSLDTTVNSPLHF
d_gene: TRBD1; v_gene: TRBV6-2/TRBV6-3; j_gene: TRBJ1-5; abundance: once; CDR3nt: TGTGCCAGCAGTAGCGGGACAGGCTATCAGCCCCAGCATTTT; CDR3aa: CASSSGTGYQPQHF
d_gene: .; v_gene: TRBV5-4; j_gene: TRBJ2-7; abundance: .; CDR3nt: TGTGCCAGCAGCTTAAGACAGACCTACGAGCAGTACTTC; CDR3aa: CASSLRQTYEQYF
d_gene: TRBD1; v_gene: TRBV24-1; j_gene: TRBJ1-6; abundance: .; CDR3nt: TGTGCCACCAGTGTTCCGAGATTCCGGGGACAGAGGTTGGGGTCACCCCTCCACTTT; CDR3aa: CATSVPRFRGQRLGSPLHF
d_gene: .; v_gene: TRBV20-1; j_gene: TRBJ2-7; abundance: .; CDR3nt: TGCAGTGCTAGGGACAACTACGAGCAGTACTTC; CDR3aa: CSARDNYEQYF
d_gene: TRBD1; v_gene: TRBV19; j_gene: TRBJ1-1; abundance: .; CDR3nt: TGTGCCAGTAGTATTCTATTAGGAGGGGGCAACACTGAAGCTTTCTTT; CDR3aa: CASSILLGGGNTEAFF
d_gene: .; v_gene: TRBV6-2/TRBV6-3; j_gene: TRBJ1-1; abundance: .; CDR3nt: TGTGCCAGCAGTTACCGGGGTACGAACACTGAAGCTTTCTTT; CDR3aa: CASSYRGTNTEAFF
d_gene: .; v_gene: TRBV7-2; j_gene: TRBJ2-1; abundance: .; CDR3nt: TGTGCCAGCAGCCCGGAGGTAGTATACAATGAGCAGTTCTTC; CDR3aa: CASSPEVVYNEQFF
d_gene: TRBD2; v_gene: TRBV2; j_gene: TRBJ2-1; abundance: .; CDR3nt: TGTGCCAGCAGTGAGAGGCGGGGGTCCTACAATGAGCAGTTCTTC; CDR3aa: CASSERRGSYNEQFF